The 18 T cell receptor beta chains below all came from one sample that was sequenced in a study of T cell repertoires in cytomegalovirus infection. No cognate antigen is known for these TCRs. TCRdb ran MiXCR on the reads and lists one entry per CDR3 protein. This table holds hundreds of thousands of distinct CDR3 sequences, around 30% found once. The sequencing here drew on cultured PBMCs, taken from culture after CMV antigen stimulation. The receptors shown here come from a human donor in good health (CMV status not recorded). Some clones in this sample may be carry-over from other donors' samples.

On this clonotype itself: One end of the junction varies from germline; a read error may be responsible. V usage is TRBV4-1 and J usage is TRBJ1-2, with TRBD1 identical over 12 bases. The V gene's germline CDR1 is MGHRA and CDR2 YSYEKL. The CDR3 has 18 amino acids. CDR3 sequence reads: CASSPLKGQGARNYGYTF. In DNA, the CDR3 is TGTGCCAGCAGCCCCCTTAAGGGACAGGGGGCCCGAAACTATGGCTACACCTTC.

Ten or more counts support this clonotype. The rearrangement joins TRBV7-2 to TRBJ2-3, with D unresolved. Deletions cut 1 base from V and 0 bases from J, with 11 bases between. Germline CDR1 and CDR2: SGHTA and FQGNSA. The CDR3 runs to 16 residues. The CDR3 sequence: CASSLGVTESTDTQYF. The CDR3 DNA follows: TGTGCCAGCAGCTTAGGGGTAACGGAGAGCACAGATACGCAGTATTTT.

A few counts support this clonotype. J is TRBJ2-1 and V is TRBV7-3; maybe TRBD2 (7 bases). This CDR3 contains 16 residues. V gave up 5 bases and J gave up 1 base, with 15 bases separating them. From germline, CDR1 is SGHTA and CDR2 FQGTGA. The DNA of the CDR3 is TGTGCCAGCAGCCCGCAAGGGGGAGGGTCCTACAATGAGCAGTTCTTC. It encodes CASSPQGGGSYNEQFF.

This clonotype showed up many times. V and J are TRBV20-1 and TRBJ1-1; D is unresolved. Germline V lookup: CDR1 DFQATT, CDR2 SNEGSKA (reference sequence). The CDR3 spans 11 residues. With 3 bases removed from V and 1 base from J, the gap between germline ends came to 3 bases. CDR3 nucleotides: TGCAGTGCTAGGGAGAACACTGAAGCTTTCTTT. Its translation is CSARENTEAFF.

This clonotype was detected a few times. CDR3 nucleotide sequence: TGTGCCAGCAGCCAGCTACAGGGGTGGAACATTCAGTACTTC. Translating it yields CASSQLQGWNIQYF. The rearrangement links TRBV5-6 to TRBJ2-4, with 7 bases identical to TRBD1. Germline trimming cut 4 bases from V and 7 bases from J; bases unmatched to any gene: 8. Germline CDR1 is SGHDT and CDR2 is YYEEEE. This CDR3 comprises 14 residues.

This clonotype was seen a few times. The rearrangement uses TRBV12-3 or TRBV12-4 and TRBJ2-3, with D perhaps TRBD2 (7 bases). Trimming left V 6 bases short and J 8 bases short, with 15 bases between. CDR3 length: 13 residues. The CDR3 region has the DNA TGTGCCAGCAGCCTTTACAGGGAGGGTACGCAGTATTTT. Translation: CASSLYREGTQYF.

Only a few counts were recorded for this clonotype. The chain has TRBV12-3 or TRBV12-4 and TRBJ2-7, with D possibly matching TRBD2 (5 bases). The CDR3 contains 14 residues. V was clipped by 0 bases and J by 5 bases, with 11 bases between them. Here the CDR3 DNA reads TGTGCCAGCAGTTTAGCGGGAGCGGAGAACGAGCAGTACTTC. This translates into CASSLAGAENEQYF.

This clonotype was recorded many times. The chain uses TRBV7-2 and TRBJ1-3; TRBD1 matches 7 bases. V was clipped by 6 bases and J by 1 base; unmatched bases: 3. Germline V gene lookup returns CDR1 SGHTA and CDR2 FQGNSA. The CDR3 covers 14 residues. DNA for the CDR3: TGTGCCAGCAGTGACAGGGCATCTGGAAACACCATATATTTT. It translates to CASSDRASGNTIYF. Full variable domain (missing parts from reference TRBV7-2 and TRBJ1-3): GAGVSQSPSNKVTEKGKDVELRCDPISGHTALYWYRQSLGQGLEFLIYFQGNSAPDKSGLPSDRFSAERTGGSVSTLTIQRTQQEDSAVYLCASSDRASGNTIYFGEGSWLTVV.

This clonotype came up a few times. The genes are TRBV7-2 and TRBJ2-4; 7 bases align to TRBD2. The CDR3 length is 16 residues. Germline lookup yields CDR1 SGHTA and CDR2 FQGNSA. V dropped 4 bases and J dropped 1; count of bases not matched to a gene: 7. CDR3: CASSSPGRGAKNIQYF. CDR3 sequence (DNA): TGTGCCAGCAGCTCCCCAGGGAGGGGTGCCAAAAACATTCAGTACTTC.

Comments on this clonotype: This clone may be a read error of a much larger clone one base away. V and J are TRBV7-2 and TRBJ2-1, with D unclear. Near its end, the DNA agrees better with TRBJ2-7, so the J call may be wrong. Looked up from germline, CDR1 is SGHTA and CDR2 is FQGNSA. The CDR3 spans 14 residues. The CDR3 loop reads CASSPQTGYNEQYF. The CDR3 nucleotides read TGTGCCAGCAGCCCCCAAACTGGATACAATGAGCAGTACTTC.

This chain links TRBV10-3 with TRBJ2-3; D perhaps matches TRBD2 (6 bases). Germline V gene lookup returns CDR1 ENHRY and CDR2 SYGVKD. The V end was cut by 8 bases, the J end by 2 bases, with 8 bases between. The CDR3 contains 12 residues. The CDR3 here is CAIGRDTDTQYF. DNA of the CDR3: TGTGCCATCGGGCGGGACACAGATACGCAGTATTTT.

This chain links TRBV7-6 with TRBJ1-2; no clear D. The CDR3 is made up of 15 amino acids. CDR1 is SGHVS and CDR2 is FNYEAQ in the germline V gene. Trimming shortened V by 5 bases and J by 1 base, and 14 bases separated the two germline ends. CDR3 sequence: CASSPAPQVNYGYTF. The CDR3 DNA follows: TGTGCCAGCAGCCCAGCGCCACAAGTTAACTATGGCTACACCTTC.

The V call is TRBV19, the J call TRBJ2-1, with TRBD2 identical over 13 bases. CDR1 is LNHDA, CDR2 SQIVND, per germline (reference sequence). Germline trimming cut 5 bases from V and 5 bases from J; bases unmatched to any gene: 6. This CDR3 region has 16 residues. This chain's CDR3 is CASSPWTSGRNNEQFF. For the CDR3, the DNA is TGTGCCAGTAGTCCTTGGACTAGCGGGAGAAACAATGAGCAGTTCTTC.

This chain joins TRBV29-1 and TRBJ2-5; the match to TRBD2 covers 7 bases. V shed 3 bases, J shed 5 bases, and the junction held 6 bases outside the gene matches. Germline-derived CDR1 and CDR2 are SQVTM and ANQGSEA. This CDR3 region has 13 residues. CDR3 in amino acids: CSVDRGRAETQYF. In nucleotides, the CDR3 is TGCAGCGTTGATCGGGGGAGGGCTGAGACCCAGTACTTC.

The rearrangement joins TRBV4-1 to TRBJ2-4; D perhaps matches TRBD1 (6 bases). The V end was cut by 4 bases, the J end by 1 base, with 14 bases between. Germline V gene data show CDR1 as MGHRA and CDR2 as YSYEKL. The CDR3 is made up of 16 amino acids. CDR3 region: CASSLRAGEAKNIQYF. The CDR3 bases are TGCGCCAGCAGCCTCCGGGCAGGGGAGGCCAAAAACATTCAGTACTTC.

Concerning this clonotype itself: The junction departs from germline at one end; a sequencing error may be responsible. The rearrangement uses TRBV7-2 and TRBJ2-7; D remains ambiguous. The CDR3 extends over 14 amino acids. Germline-derived CDR1 and CDR2 are SGHTA and FQGNSA. The DNA for the CDR3 is TGTGCCATCAGCTTAGGTGCCCCCTCCTACGAGCAGTACTTC. Translated: CAISLGAPSYEQYF.

The chain carries TRBV30 and TRBJ2-5; 9 bases line up with TRBD1. V was clipped by 1 base and J by 5 bases; unmatched bases: 8. This CDR3 is 15 amino acids long. Germline V lookup: CDR1 GTSNPN, CDR2 SVGIG (reference sequence). The CDR3 spells CAWSGTGGNSETQYF. As DNA, the CDR3 is TGTGCCTGGAGTGGTACAGGGGGCAATTCGGAGACCCAGTACTTC.

The chain is built from TRBV27 and TRBJ1-2; perhaps TRBD1 as D (6 bases). This CDR3 contains 13 residues. The germline V and J ends were trimmed by 6 bases and 3 bases, with 11 bases remaining between them. Germline-derived CDR1 and CDR2 are MNHEY and SMNVEV (reference sequence). In DNA, the CDR3 is TGTGCCAGCAGGCCAGGGGAAGACTATGGCTACACCTTC. It encodes CASRPGEDYGYTF.